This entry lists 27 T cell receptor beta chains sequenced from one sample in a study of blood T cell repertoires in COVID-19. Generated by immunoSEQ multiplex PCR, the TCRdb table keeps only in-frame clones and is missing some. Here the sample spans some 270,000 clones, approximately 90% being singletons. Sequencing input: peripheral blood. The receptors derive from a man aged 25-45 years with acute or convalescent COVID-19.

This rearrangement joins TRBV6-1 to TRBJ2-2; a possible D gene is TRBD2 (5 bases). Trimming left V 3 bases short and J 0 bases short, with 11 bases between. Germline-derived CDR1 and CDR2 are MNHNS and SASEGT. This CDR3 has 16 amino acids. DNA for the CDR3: TGTGCCAGCAGTGATGAGAAGCGGTCGAACACCGGGGAGCTGTTTTTT. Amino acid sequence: CASSDEKRSNTGELFF.

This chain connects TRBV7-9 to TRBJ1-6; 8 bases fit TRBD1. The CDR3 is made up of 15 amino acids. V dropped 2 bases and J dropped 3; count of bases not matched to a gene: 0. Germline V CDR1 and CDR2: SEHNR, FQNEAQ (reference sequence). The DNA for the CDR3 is TGTGCCAGCAGCTTAACAGGGGGCTATAATTCACCCCTCCACTTT. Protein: CASSLTGGYNSPLHF.

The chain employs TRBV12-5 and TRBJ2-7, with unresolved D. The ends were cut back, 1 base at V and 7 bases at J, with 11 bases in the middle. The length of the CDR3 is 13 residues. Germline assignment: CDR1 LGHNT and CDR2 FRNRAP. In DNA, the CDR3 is TGTGCTAGTGGTTTGGGCGAGTCTCGGGAGCAGTACTTC. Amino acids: CASGLGESREQYF.

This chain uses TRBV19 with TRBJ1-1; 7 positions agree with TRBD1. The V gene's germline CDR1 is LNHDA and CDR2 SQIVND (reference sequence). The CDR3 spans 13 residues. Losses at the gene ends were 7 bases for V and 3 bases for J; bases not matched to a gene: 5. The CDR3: CASTGRGYTEAFF. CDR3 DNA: TGTGCCAGTACGGGCAGGGGGTACACTGAAGCTTTCTTT.

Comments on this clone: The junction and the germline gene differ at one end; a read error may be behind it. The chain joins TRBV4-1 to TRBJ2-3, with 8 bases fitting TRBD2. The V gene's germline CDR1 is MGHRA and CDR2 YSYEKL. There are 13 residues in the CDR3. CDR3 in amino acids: CATSGGPTDTQYF. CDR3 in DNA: TGCGCCACCAGCGGGGGCCCCACAGATACGCAGTATTTT.

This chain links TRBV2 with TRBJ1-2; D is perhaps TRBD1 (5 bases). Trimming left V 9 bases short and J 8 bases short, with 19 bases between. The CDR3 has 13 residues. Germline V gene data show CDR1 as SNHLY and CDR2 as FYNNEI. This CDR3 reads CASKLTVQGGYTF. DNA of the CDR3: TGTGCCAGTAAACTGACAGTCCAGGGCGGCTACACCTTC. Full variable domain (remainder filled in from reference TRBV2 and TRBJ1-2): EPEVTQTPSHQVTQMGQEVILRCVPISNHLYFYWYRQILGQKVEFLVSFYNNEISEKSEIFDDQFSVERPDGSNFTLKIRSTKLEDSAMYFCASKLTVQGGYTFGSGTRLTVV.

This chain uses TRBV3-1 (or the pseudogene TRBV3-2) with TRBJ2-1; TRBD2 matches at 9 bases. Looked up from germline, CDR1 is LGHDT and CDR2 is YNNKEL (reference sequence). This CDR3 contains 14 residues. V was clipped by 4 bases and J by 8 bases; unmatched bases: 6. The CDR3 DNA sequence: TGTGCCAGCAGCCGGTCTAGCGGGAAAGATGAGCAGTTCTTC. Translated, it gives CASSRSSGKDEQFF.

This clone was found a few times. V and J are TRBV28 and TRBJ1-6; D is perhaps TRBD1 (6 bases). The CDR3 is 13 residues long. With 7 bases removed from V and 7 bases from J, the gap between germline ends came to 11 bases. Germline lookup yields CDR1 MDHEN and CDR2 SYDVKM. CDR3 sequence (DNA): TGTGCCAGCAACAGGGAAAGGAATTCACCCCTCCACTTT. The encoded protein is CASNRERNSPLHF. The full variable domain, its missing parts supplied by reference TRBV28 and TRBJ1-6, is DVKVTQSSRYLVKRTGEKVFLECVQDMDHENMFWYRQDPGLGLRLIYFSYDVKMKEKGDIPEGYSVSREKKERFSLILESASTNQTSMYLCASNRERNSPLHFGNGTRLTVT.

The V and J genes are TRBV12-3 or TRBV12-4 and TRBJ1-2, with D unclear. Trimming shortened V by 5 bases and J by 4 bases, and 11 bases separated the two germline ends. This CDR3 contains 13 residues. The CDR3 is CASSKSEFYGYTF. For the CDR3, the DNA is TGTGCCAGCAGTAAAAGCGAGTTCTATGGCTACACCTTC.

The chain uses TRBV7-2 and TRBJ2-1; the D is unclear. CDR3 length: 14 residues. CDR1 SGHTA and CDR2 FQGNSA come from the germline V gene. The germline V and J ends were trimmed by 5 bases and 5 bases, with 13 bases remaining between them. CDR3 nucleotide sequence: TGTGCCAGCAGCACAGTAGGCCTTCACAATGAGCAGTTCTTC. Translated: CASSTVGLHNEQFF.

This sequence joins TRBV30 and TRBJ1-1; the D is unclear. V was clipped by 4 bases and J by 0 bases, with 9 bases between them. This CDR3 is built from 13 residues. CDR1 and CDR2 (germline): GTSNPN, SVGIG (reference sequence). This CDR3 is CAWKAGMNTEAFF. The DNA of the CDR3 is TGTGCCTGGAAAGCGGGTATGAACACTGAAGCTTTCTTT.

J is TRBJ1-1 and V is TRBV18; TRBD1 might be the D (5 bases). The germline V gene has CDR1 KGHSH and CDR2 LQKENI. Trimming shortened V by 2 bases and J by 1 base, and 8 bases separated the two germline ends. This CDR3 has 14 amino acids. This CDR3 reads CASSPGTTNTEAFF. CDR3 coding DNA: TGTGCCAGCTCACCAGGGACTACGAACACTGAAGCTTTCTTT.

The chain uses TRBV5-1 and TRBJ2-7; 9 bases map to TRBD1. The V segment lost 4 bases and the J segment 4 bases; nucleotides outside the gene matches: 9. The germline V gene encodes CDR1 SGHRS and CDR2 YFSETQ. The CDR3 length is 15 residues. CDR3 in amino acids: CASSVDRGASYEQYF. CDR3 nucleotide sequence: TGCGCCAGCAGCGTGGACAGGGGAGCTTCTTACGAGCAGTACTTC. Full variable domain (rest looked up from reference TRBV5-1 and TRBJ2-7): KAGVTQTPRYLIKTRGQQVTLSCSPISGHRSVSWYQQTPGQGLQFLFEYFSETQRNKGNFPGRFSGRQFSNSRSEMNVSTLELGDSALYLCASSVDRGASYEQYFGPGTRLTVT.

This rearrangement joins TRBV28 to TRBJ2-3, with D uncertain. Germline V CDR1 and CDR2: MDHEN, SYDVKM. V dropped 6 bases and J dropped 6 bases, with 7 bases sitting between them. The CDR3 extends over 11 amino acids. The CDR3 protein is CASRRLDTQYF. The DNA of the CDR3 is TGTGCCAGCAGGCGGTTGGATACGCAGTATTTT.

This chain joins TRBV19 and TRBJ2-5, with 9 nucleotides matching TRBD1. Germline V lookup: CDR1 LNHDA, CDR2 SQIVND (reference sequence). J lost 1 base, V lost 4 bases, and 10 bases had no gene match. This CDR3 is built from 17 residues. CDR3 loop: CASSTLSNRGPQETQYF. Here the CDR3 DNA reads TGTGCCAGTAGTACACTAAGCAACAGGGGGCCCCAAGAGACCCAGTACTTC.

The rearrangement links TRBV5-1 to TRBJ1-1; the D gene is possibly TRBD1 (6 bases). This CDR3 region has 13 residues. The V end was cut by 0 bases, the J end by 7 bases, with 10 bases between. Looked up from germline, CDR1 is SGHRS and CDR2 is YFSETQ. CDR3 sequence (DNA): TGCGCCAGCAGCTTGGGCGGGGGCTATGAAGCTTTCTTT. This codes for CASSLGGGYEAFF.

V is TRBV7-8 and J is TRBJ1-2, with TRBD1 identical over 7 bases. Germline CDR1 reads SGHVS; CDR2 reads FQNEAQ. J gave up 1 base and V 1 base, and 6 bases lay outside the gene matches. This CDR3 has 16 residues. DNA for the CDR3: TGTGCCAGCAGCTTAGGGTACTCAGGGGGTAACTATGGCTACACCTTC. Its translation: CASSLGYSGGNYGYTF. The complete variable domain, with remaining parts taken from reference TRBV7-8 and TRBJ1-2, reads GAGVSQSPRYKVAKRGQDVALRCDPISGHVSLFWYQQALGQGPEFLTYFQNEAQLDKSGLPSDRFFAERPEGSVSTLKIQRTQQEDSAVYLCASSLGYSGGNYGYTFGSGTRLTVV.

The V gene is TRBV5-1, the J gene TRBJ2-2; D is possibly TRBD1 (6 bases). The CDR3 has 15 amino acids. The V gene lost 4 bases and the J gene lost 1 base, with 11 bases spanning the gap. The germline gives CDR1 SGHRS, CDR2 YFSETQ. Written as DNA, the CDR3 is TGCGCCAGCAGCCTTATGGACAGGAACACCGGGGAGCTGTTTTTT. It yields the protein CASSLMDRNTGELFF.

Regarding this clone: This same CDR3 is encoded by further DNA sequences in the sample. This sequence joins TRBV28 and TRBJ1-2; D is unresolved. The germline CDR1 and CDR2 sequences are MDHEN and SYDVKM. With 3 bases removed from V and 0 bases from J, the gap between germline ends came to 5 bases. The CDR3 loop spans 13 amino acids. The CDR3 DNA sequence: TGTGCCAGCAGTTTCCTCTCTAACTATGGCTACACCTTC. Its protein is CASSFLSNYGYTF.

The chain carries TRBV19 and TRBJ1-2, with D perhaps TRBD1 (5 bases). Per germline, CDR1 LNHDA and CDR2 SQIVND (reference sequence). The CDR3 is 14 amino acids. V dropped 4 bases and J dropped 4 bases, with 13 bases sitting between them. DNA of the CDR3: TGTGCCAGTAGTAAATGGGGCGACCCCTATGGCTACACCTTC. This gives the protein CASSKWGDPYGYTF.

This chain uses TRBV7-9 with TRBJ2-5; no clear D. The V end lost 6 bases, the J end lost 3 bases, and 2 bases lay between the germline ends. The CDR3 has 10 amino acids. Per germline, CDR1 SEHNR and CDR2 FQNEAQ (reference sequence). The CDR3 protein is CASSKETQYF. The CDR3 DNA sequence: TGTGCCAGCAGTAAAGAGACCCAGTACTTC.

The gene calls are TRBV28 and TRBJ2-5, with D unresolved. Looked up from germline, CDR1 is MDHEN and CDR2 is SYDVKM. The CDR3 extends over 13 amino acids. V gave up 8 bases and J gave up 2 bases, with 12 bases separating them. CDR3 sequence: CASRSDSQETQYF. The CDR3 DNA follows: TGTGCCAGCCGCTCCGACTCTCAAGAGACCCAGTACTTC. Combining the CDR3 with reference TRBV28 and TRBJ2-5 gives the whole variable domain DVKVTQSSRYLVKRTGEKVFLECVQDMDHENMFWYRQDPGLGLRLIYFSYDVKMKEKGDIPEGYSVSREKKERFSLILESASTNQTSMYLCASRSDSQETQYFGPGTRLLVL.

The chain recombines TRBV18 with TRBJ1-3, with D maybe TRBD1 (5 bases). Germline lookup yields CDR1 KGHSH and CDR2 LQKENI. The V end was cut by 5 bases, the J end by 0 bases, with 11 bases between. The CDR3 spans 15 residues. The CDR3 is CASSFDRDSGNTIYF. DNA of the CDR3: TGTGCCAGCTCATTCGACAGAGACTCTGGAAACACCATATATTTT.

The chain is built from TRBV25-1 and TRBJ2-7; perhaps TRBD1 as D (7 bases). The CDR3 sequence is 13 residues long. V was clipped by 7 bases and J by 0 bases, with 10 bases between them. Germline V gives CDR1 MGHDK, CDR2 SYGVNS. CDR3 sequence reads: CASMQGGSYEQYF. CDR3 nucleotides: TGTGCCAGCATGCAGGGGGGCTCCTACGAGCAGTACTTC.

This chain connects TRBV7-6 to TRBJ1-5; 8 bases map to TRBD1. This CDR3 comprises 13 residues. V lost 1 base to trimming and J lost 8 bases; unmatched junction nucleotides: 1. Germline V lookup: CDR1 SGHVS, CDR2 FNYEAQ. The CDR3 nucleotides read TGTGCCAGCAGCTTAGACAGGGGGAAGCCCCAGCATTTT. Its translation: CASSLDRGKPQHF.

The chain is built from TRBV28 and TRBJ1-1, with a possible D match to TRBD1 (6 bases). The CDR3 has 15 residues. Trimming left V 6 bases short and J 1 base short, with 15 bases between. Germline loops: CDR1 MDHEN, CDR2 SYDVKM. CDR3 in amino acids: CASRTQGTPNTEAFF. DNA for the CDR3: TGTGCCAGCAGGACACAGGGAACCCCGAACACTGAAGCTTTCTTT.

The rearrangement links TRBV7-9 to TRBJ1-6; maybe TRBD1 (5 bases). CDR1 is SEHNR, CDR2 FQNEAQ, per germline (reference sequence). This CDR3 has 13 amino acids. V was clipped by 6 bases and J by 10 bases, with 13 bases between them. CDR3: CASRRGSRSPLHF. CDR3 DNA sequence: TGTGCCAGCAGACGGGGGTCCAGGTCACCCCTCCACTTT.